This T cell receptor (beta chain) is drawn from a study of blood T cell repertoires in COVID-19. TCRdb's table, derived via immunoSEQ multiplex PCR, lists solely in-frame clones and lacks some. This sample has some 350,000 clones, with approximately 88% found just once. The germline V and J ends were trimmed by 1 base and 1 base, with 11 bases remaining between them. The V gene's germline CDR1 is LGHDT and CDR2 YNNKEL (reference sequence). The CDR3 has 15 residues. This clone was recorded only once. Specimen: PBMCs or T cells enriched from blood (not recorded which). The rearrangement joins TRBV3-1 (or the pseudogene TRBV3-2) to TRBJ2-7, with a tentative D call TRBD1 (6 bases). The receptor was derived from a man aged 25-45 years who had recovered from COVID-19. DNA for the CDR3: TGTGCCAGCAGCCAAGTTTGGGGGCGGTCCTACGAGCAGTACTTC. It translates to CASSQVWGRSYEQYF.